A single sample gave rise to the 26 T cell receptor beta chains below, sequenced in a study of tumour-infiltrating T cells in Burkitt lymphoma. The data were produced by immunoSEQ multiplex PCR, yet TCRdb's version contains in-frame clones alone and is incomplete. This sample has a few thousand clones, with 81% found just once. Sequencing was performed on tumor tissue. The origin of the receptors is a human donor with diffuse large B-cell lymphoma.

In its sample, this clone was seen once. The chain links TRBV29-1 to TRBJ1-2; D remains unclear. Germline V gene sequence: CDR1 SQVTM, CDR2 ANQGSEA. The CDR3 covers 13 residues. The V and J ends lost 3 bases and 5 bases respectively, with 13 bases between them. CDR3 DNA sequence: TGCAGCGTTGATTACGGGTCCCGTTATGGCTACACCTTC. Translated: CSVDYGSRYGYTF.

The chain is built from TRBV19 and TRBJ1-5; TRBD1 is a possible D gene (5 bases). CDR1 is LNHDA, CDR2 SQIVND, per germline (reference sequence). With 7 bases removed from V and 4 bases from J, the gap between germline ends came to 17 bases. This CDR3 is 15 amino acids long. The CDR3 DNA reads TGTGCCAGTACCGCGCCGGGGACGGCAAATCAGCCCCAGCATTTT. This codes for CASTAPGTANQPQHF.

CDR3 coding DNA: TGCGCCAGCAGCCAACGCGACAGGAGGGATGAAAAACTGTTTTTT. Its translation: CASSQRDRRDEKLFF. The chain combines TRBV4-1 with TRBJ1-4; perhaps TRBD1 as D (6 bases). CDR3 length equals 15 residues. V was trimmed by 2 bases and J by 6 bases, leaving 13 bases between them. The germline V gene encodes CDR1 MGHRA and CDR2 YSYEKL.

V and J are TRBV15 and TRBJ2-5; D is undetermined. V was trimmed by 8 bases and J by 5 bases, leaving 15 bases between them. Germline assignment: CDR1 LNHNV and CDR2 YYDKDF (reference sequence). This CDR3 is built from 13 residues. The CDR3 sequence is CATGSLPGETQYF. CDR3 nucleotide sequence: TGTGCCACCGGAAGTCTACCCGGGGAGACCCAGTACTTC.

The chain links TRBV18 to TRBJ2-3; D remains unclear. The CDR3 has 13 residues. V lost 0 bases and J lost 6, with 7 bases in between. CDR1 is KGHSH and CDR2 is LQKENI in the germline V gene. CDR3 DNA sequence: TGTGCCAGCTCACCACCGCAGTCGGATACGCAGTATTTT. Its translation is CASSPPQSDTQYF.

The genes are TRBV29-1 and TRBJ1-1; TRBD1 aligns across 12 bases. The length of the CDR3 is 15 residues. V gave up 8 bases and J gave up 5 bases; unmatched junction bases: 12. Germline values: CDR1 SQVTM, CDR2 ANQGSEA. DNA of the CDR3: TGCAGCTCTCGAACGGGACAGGGGGCACGGACTGAAGCTTTCTTT. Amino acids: CSSRTGQGARTEAFF.

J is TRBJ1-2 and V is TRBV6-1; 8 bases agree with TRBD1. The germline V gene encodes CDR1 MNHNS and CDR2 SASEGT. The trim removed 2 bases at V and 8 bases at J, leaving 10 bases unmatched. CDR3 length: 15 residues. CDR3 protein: CASSETPTGVGGYTF. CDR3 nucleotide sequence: TGTGCCAGCAGTGAAACGCCGACAGGGGTGGGAGGCTACACCTTC.

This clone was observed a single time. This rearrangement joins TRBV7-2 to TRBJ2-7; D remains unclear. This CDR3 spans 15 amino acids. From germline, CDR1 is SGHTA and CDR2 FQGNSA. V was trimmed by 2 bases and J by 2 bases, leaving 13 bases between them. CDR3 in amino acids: CASSLSHSAAYEQYF. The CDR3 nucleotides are TGTGCCAGCAGCTTAAGTCACAGTGCTGCCTACGAGCAGTACTTC.

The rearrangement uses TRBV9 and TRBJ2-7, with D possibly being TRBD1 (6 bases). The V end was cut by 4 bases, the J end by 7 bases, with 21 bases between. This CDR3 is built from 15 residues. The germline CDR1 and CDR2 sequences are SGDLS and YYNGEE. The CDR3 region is CASSSDTTGTREQYF. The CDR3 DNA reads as TGTGCCAGCAGCTCCGATACGACAGGAACGCGGGAGCAGTACTTC.

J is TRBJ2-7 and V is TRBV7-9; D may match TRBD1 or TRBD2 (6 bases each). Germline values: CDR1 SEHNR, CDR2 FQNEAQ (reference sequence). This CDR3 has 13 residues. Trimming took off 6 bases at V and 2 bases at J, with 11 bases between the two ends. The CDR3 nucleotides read TGTGCCAGCAGGCGGAGGGGGGCCTACGAGCAGTACTTC. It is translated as CASRRRGAYEQYF.

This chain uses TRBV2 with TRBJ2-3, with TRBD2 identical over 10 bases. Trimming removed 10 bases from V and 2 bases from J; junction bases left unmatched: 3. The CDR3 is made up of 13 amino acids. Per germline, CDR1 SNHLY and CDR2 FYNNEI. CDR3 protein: CAISGGFTDTQYF. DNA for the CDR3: TGTGCCATTAGCGGGGGGTTCACAGATACGCAGTATTTT.

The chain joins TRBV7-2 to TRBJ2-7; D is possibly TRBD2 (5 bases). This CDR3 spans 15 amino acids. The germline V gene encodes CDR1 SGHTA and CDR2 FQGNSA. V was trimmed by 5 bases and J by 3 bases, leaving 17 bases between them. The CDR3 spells CASSPDPGVGYEQYF. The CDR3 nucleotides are TGTGCCAGCAGCCCAGACCCCGGGGTAGGCTACGAGCAGTACTTC.

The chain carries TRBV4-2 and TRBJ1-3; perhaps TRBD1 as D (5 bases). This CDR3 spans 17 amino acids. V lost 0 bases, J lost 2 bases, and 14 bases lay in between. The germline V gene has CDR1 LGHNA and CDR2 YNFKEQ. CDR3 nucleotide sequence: TGTGCCAGCAGCCAAGACGGGGGGGTTAAGGCTGGAAACACCATATATTTT. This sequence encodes CASSQDGGVKAGNTIYF.

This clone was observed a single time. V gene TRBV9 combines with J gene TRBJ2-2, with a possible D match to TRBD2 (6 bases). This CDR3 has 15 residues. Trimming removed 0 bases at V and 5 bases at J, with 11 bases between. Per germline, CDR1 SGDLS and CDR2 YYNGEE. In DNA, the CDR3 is TGTGCCAGCAGCGTAGGGGCTAGCGTTACCGGGGAGCTGTTTTTT. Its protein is CASSVGASVTGELFF.

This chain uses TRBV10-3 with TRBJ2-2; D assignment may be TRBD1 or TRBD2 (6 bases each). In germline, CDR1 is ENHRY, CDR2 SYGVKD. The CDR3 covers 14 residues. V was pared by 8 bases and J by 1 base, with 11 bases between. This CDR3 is CAIGGHLNTGELFF. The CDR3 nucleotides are TGTGCCATCGGGGGGCACTTGAACACCGGGGAGCTGTTTTTT.

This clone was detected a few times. The DNA of the CDR3 is TGTGCCAGCAGGGCATCGGGGGCCAATGAGCAGTTCTTC. Translated: CASRASGANEQFF. V is TRBV11-2 and J is TRBJ2-1, with D possibly called TRBD1 or TRBD2 (6 bases each). The germline V gene encodes CDR1 SGHAT and CDR2 FQNNGV. CDR3 length equals 13 residues. Trimming left V 6 bases short and J 6 bases short, with 12 bases between.

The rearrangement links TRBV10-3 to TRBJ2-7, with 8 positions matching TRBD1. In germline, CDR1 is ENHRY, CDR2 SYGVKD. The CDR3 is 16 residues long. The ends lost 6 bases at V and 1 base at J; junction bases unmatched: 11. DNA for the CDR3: TGTGCCATCAGCGTAGAAATTACAGGGGGATCCTACGAGCAGTACTTC. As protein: CAISVEITGGSYEQYF.

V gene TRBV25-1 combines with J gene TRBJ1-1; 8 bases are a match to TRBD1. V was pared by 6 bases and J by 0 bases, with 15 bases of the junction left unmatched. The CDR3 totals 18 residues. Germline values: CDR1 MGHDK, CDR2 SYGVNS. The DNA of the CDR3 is TGTGCCAGCAGGGGCCCCCCCCCGGACAGGGTTATGAACACTGAAGCTTTCTTT. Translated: CASRGPPPDRVMNTEAFF.

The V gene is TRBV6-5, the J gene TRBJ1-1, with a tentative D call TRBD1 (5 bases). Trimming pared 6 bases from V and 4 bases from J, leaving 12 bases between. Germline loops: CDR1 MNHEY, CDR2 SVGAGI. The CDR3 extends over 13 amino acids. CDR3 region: CASSSLGATEAFF. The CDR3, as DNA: TGTGCCAGCAGCTCCCTAGGGGCCACTGAAGCTTTCTTT.

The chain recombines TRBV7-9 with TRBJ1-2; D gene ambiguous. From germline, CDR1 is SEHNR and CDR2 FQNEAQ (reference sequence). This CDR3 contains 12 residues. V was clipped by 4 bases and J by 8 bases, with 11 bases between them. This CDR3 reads CASSSGVGGYTF. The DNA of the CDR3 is TGTGCCAGCAGCTCAGGCGTCGGCGGCTACACCTTC.

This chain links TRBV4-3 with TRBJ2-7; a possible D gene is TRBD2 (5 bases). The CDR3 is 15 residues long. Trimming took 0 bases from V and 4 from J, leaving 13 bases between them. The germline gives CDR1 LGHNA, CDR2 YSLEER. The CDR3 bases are TGCGCCAGCAGCCAAGAGGCCGGGGTTCAGTACGAGCAGTACTTC. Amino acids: CASSQEAGVQYEQYF.

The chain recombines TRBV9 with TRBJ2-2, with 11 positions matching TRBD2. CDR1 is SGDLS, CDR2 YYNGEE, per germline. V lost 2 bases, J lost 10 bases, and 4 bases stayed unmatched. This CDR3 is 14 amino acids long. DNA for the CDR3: TGTGCCAGCAGCGTGGGACTAGCGGAAAAGGAGCTGTTTTTT. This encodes CASSVGLAEKELFF.

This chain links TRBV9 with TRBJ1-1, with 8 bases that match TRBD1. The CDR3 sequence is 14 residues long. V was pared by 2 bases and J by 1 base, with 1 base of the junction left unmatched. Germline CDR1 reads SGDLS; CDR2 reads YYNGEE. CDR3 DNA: TGTGCCAGCAGCGTTGGACAGGGGAACACTGAAGCTTTCTTT. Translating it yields CASSVGQGNTEAFF.

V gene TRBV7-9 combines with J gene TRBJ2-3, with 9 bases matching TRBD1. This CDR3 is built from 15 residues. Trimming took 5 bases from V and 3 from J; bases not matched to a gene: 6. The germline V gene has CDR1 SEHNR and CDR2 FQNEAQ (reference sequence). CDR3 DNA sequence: TGTGCCAGCAGCCGAACAGGGGGCGGGACAGATACGCAGTATTTT. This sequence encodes CASSRTGGGTDTQYF.

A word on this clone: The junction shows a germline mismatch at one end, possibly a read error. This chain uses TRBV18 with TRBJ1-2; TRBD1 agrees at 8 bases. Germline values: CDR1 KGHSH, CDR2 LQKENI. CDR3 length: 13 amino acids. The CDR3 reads CASSPDRGDGYTF. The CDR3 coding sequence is TGTGCCAGCTCACCTGACAGGGGAGATGGTTACACCTTC. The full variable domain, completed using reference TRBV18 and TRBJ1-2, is NAGVMQNPRHLVRRRGQEARLRCSPMKGHSHVYWYRQLPEEGLKFMVYLQKENIIDESGMPKERFSAEFPKEGPSILRIQQVVRGDSAAYFCASSPDRGDGYTFGSGTRLTVV.

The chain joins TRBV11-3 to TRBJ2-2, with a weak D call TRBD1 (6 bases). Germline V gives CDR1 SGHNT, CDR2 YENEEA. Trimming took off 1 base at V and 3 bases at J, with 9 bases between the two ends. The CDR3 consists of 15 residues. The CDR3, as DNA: TGTGCCAGCAGCTTAGGGGGGCCCGACACCGGGGAGCTGTTTTTT. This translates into CASSLGGPDTGELFF.